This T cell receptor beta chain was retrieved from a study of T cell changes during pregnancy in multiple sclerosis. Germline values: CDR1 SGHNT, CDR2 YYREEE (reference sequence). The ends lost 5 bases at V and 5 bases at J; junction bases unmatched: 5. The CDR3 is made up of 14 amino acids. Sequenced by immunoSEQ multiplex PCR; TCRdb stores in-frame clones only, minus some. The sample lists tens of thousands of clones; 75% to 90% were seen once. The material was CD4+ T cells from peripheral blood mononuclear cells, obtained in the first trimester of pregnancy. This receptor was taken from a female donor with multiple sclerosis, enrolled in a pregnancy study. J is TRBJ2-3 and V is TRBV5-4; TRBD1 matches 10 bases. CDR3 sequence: CASREDRGGDTQYF. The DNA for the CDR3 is TGTGCCAGCAGGGAGGACAGGGGGGGAGATACGCAGTATTTT.